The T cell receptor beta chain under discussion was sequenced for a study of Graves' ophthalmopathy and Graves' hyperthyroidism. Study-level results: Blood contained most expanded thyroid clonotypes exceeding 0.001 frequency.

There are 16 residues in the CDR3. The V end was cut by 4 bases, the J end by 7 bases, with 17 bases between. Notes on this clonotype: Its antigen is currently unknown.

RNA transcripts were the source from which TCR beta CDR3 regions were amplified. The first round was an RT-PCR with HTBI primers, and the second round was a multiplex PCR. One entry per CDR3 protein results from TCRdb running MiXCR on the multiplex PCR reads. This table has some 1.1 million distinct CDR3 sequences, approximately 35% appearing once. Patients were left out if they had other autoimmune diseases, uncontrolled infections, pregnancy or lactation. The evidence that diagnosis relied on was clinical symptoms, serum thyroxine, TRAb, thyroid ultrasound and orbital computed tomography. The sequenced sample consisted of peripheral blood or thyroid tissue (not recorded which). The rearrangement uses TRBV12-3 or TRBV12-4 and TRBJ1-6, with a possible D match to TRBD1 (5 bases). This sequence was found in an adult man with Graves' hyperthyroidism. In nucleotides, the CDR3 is TGTGCCAGCAGTTACTCCTCGGGACGGCCAAATTCACCCCTCCACTTT. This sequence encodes CASSYSSGRPNSPLHF.